These T cell receptor beta chains were read from a single sample in a study of Graves' ophthalmopathy and Graves' hyperthyroidism. In TCRdb, the multiplex PCR reads were re-called with MiXCR into one record per CDR3 protein. Here the sample spans 220,000 or so distinct CDR3 sequences, 20% to 25% being singletons. Sequenced sample: peripheral blood. The receptors shown here come from a woman aged 45-59 years with Graves' ophthalmopathy. Both conserved end residues are part of each CDR3. The size entry is marked missing in some rows and otherwise reads once, few, many or a size class.

j_call: TRBJ2-5
v_call: TRBV12-3/TRBV12-4
clone_size: many
cdr3_aa: CASQITGGQETQYF

j_call: TRBJ1-1
v_call: TRBV6-1
clone_size: .
cdr3_aa: CASSPQGEGTEAFF

j_call: TRBJ1-2
v_call: TRBV12-3/TRBV12-4
clone_size: .
cdr3_aa: CASSFGGAYGYTF

j_call: TRBJ2-1
v_call: TRBV29-1
clone_size: many
cdr3_aa: CSVDRGRTYNEQFF

j_call: TRBJ2-2
v_call: TRBV2
clone_size: many
cdr3_aa: CASSEFRNTGELFF

j_call: TRBJ2-7
v_call: TRBV29-1
clone_size: .
cdr3_aa: CSVVPPGQGLNEQYF

j_call: TRBJ1-6
v_call: TRBV20-1
clone_size: many
cdr3_aa: CSARNPTGEGNSPLHF

j_call: TRBJ2-5
v_call: TRBV7-2
clone_size: many
cdr3_aa: CASSLGGVQKTQYF

j_call: TRBJ1-5
v_call: TRBV6-1
clone_size: few
cdr3_aa: CASSLDRAGEPQHF

j_call: TRBJ2-5
v_call: TRBV20-1
clone_size: many
cdr3_aa: CSARAGTNLWETQYF

j_call: TRBJ2-5
v_call: TRBV6-2/TRBV6-3
clone_size: many
cdr3_aa: CASRASGVETQYF

j_call: TRBJ1-2
v_call: TRBV28
clone_size: many
cdr3_aa: CTSISPGGQGDYGYTF

j_call: TRBJ2-7
v_call: TRBV28
clone_size: many
cdr3_aa: CASSLYLQGMNEQYF

j_call: TRBJ2-4
v_call: TRBV7-9
clone_size: many
cdr3_aa: CASGNIQYF

j_call: TRBJ2-2
v_call: TRBV27
clone_size: .
cdr3_aa: CASSPGTSGRALWTGELFF

j_call: TRBJ1-2
v_call: TRBV11-1
clone_size: many
cdr3_aa: CAGSLGEAEGVYGYTF

j_call: TRBJ2-6
v_call: TRBV6-1
clone_size: many
cdr3_aa: CAGAGANVLTF

j_call: TRBJ2-5
v_call: TRBV12-3/TRBV12-4
clone_size: many
cdr3_aa: CASSFRARGTGYYF

j_call: TRBJ1-5
v_call: TRBV5-1
clone_size: many
cdr3_aa: CASSLVGGNPQHF

j_call: TRBJ2-2
v_call: TRBV20-1
clone_size: many
cdr3_aa: CSATTGYTGELFF

j_call: TRBJ1-2
v_call: TRBV12-3/TRBV12-4
clone_size: many
cdr3_aa: CASSSRDRGHYGYTF

j_call: TRBJ2-7
v_call: TRBV12-3/TRBV12-4
clone_size: few
cdr3_aa: CASSLRGALGGEQYF

j_call: TRBJ2-7
v_call: TRBV14
clone_size: few
cdr3_aa: CASSHPIPLGAYEQYF

j_call: TRBJ2-7
v_call: TRBV18
clone_size: .
cdr3_aa: CASSSDRGQYEQYF